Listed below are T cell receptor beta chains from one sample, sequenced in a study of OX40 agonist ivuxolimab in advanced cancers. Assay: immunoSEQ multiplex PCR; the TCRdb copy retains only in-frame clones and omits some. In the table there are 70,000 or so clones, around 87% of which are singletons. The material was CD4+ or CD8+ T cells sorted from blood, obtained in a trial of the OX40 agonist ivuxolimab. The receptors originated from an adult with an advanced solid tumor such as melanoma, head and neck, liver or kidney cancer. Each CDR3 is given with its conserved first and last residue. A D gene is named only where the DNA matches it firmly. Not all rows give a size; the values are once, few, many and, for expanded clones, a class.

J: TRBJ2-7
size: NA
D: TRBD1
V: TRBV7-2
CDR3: CASSKPGQGYEQYF
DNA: TGTGCCAGCAGCAAACCGGGACAGGGCTACGAGCAGTACTTC

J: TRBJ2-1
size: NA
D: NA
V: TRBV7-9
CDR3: CASSSRTGRDEQFF
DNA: TGTGCCAGCAGCTCGAGGACAGGGAGGGATGAGCAGTTCTTC

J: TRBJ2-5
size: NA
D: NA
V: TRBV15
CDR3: CATSRDETGVETQYF
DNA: TGTGCCACCAGCAGAGATGAGACGGGAGTGGAGACCCAGTACTTC

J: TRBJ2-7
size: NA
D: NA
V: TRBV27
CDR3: CASSSHAGVRNEQYF
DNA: TGTGCCAGCAGTTCCCATGCAGGGGTGAGAAACGAGCAGTACTTC

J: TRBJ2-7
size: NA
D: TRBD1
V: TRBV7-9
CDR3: CASSQGQSRSYEQYF
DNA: TGTGCCAGCAGCCAGGGACAGTCCCGATCCTACGAGCAGTACTTC

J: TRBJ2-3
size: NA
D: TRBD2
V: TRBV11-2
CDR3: CASSLASGSTSTDTQYF
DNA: TGTGCCAGCAGCTTAGCTAGCGGGTCGACTAGCACAGATACGCAGTATTTT

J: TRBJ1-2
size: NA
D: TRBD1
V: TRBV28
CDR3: CASSPGDRTGYGYTF
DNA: TGTGCCAGCAGCCCTGGGGACAGGACCGGCTATGGCTACACCTTC

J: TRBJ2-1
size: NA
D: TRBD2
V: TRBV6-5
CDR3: CASRTSGYNEQFF
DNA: TGTGCCAGCAGGACTAGCGGGTACAATGAGCAGTTCTTC

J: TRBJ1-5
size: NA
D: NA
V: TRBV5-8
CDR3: CASRSFGNQPQHF
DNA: TGTGCCAGCCGGAGTTTCGGAAATCAGCCCCAGCATTTT

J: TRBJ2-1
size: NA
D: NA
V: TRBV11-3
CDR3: CASSLDGLNEQFF
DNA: TGTGCCAGCAGCTTAGATGGCCTGAATGAGCAGTTCTTC

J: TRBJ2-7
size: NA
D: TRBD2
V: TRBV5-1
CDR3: CASSAGTSGGYEQYF
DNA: TGCGCCAGCAGCGCCGGAACTAGCGGGGGTTACGAGCAGTACTTC

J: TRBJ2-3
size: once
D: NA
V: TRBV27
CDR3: CASSSGWDTQYF
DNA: TGTGCCAGCAGTTCCGGGTGGGATACGCAGTATTTT

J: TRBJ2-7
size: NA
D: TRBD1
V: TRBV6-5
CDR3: CASTTGTGAFEQYF
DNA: TGTGCCAGCACCACCGGGACAGGCGCCTTCGAGCAGTACTTC

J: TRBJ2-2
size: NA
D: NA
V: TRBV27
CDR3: CASSSYRAGELFF
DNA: TGTGCCAGCAGTTCTTACAGGGCCGGGGAGCTGTTTTTT

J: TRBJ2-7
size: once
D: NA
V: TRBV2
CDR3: CASSTDSARYEQYF
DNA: TGTGCCAGCAGTACGGACAGTGCCCGGTACGAGCAGTACTTC

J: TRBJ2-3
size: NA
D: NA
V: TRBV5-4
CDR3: CASSSVRTDTQYF
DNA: TGTGCCAGCAGCTCTGTGCGCACAGATACGCAGTATTTT

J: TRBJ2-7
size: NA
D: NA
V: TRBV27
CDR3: CASSSAYEQYF
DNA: TGTGCCAGCAGTTCCGCCTACGAGCAGTACTTC

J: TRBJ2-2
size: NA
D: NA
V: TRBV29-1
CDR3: CSVGNRADTGELFF
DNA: TGCAGCGTTGGAAACAGGGCGGACACCGGGGAGCTGTTTTTT

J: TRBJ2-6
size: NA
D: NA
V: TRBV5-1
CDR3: CASSLMVGLGANVLTF
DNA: TGCGCCAGCAGCTTGATGGTAGGGTTGGGGGCCAACGTCCTGACTTTC

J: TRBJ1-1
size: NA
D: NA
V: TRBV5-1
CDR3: CASSRNLGRANTEAFF
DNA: TGCGCCAGCAGCCGCAACTTGGGACGGGCGAACACTGAAGCTTTCTTT

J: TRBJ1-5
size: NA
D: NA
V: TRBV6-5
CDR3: CASSYSGSSNQPQHF
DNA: TGTGCCAGCAGTTACTCAGGGAGTAGCAATCAGCCCCAGCATTTT

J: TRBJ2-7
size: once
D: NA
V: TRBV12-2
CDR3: CASRPDRGNYEQYF
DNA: TGTGCAAGTCGCCCCGACAGGGGAAATTACGAGCAGTACTTC

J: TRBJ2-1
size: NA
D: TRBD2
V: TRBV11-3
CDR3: CASSLGGSYNEQFF
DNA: TGTGCCAGCAGCTTAGGCGGGAGCTATAATGAGCAGTTCTTC

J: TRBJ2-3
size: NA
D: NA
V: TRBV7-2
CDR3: CASSLGGLVTDTQYF
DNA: TGTGCCAGCAGCTTAGGGGGATTGGTGACAGATACGCAGTATTTT

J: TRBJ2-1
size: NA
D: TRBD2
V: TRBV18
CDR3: CASSPPSGRGNEQFF
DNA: TGTGCCAGCTCACCACCGAGCGGGAGAGGGAATGAGCAGTTCTTC

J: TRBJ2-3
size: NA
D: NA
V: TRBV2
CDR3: CASSGLFGTDTQYF
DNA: TGTGCCAGCAGTGGCCTTTTTGGAACAGATACGCAGTATTTT

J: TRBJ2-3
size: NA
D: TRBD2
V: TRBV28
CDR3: CASGTSGTVDTQYF
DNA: TGTGCCAGCGGGACTAGCGGGACCGTAGATACGCAGTATTTT

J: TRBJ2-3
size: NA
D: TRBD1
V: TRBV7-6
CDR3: CASSLGPTGADTQYF
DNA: TGTGCCAGCAGCTTAGGCCCGACAGGGGCAGATACGCAGTATTTT

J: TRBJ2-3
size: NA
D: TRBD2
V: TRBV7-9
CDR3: CASSRGEETQYF
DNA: TGTGCCAGCAGCCGGGGGGAGGAGACGCAGTATTTT

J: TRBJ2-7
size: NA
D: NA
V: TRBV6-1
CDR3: CASSENHGGGRYEQYF
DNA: TGTGCCAGCAGTGAAAACCACGGGGGAGGACGATACGAGCAGTACTTC

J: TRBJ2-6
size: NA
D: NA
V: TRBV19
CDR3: CASNTGSGANVLTF
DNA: TGTGCCAGTAATACAGGGTCTGGGGCCAACGTCCTGACTTTC

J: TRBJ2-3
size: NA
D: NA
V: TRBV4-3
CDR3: CASSQGGRNPDTQYF
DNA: TGCGCCAGCAGCCAAGGGGGGAGGAATCCAGATACGCAGTATTTT

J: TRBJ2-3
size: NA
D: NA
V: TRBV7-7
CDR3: CASSPSSGASTDTQYF
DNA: TGTGCTAGCAGCCCTTCCAGCGGAGCTAGCACAGATACGCAGTATTTT

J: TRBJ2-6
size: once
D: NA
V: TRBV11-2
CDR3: CASSNREKTGANVLTF
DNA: TGTGCCAGCAGCAACCGGGAAAAAACTGGGGCCAACGTCCTGACTTTC

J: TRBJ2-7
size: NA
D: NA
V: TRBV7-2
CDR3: CASSLTVGEQYF
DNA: TGTGCCAGCAGCTTAACGGTTGGCGAGCAGTACTTC

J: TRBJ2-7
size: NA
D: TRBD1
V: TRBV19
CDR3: CASSSDRTYEQYF
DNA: TGTGCCAGTAGTTCGGACAGGACCTACGAGCAGTACTTC

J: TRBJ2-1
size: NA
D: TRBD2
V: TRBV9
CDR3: CASTQTSGDAYNEQFF
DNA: TGTGCCAGCACCCAAACTAGCGGAGACGCCTACAATGAGCAGTTCTTC

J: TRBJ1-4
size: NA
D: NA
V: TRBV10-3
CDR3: CAISRGEIGEKLFF
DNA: TGTGCCATCAGTAGGGGGGAAATAGGTGAAAAACTGTTTTTT

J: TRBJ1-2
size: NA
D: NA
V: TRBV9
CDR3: CASSVGQGSYGYTF
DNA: TGTGCCAGCAGCGTAGGTCAGGGATCCTATGGCTACACCTTC

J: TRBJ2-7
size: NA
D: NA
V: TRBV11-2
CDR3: CASSLDGKGTEQYF
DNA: TGTGCCAGCAGCTTAGATGGAAAAGGGACCGAGCAGTACTTC

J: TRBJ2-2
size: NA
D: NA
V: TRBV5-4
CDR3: CASSIAAGELFF
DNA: TGTGCCAGCAGCATCGCAGCAGGGGAGCTGTTTTTT

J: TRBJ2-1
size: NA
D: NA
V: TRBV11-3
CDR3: CASGGWGDYNEQFF
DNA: TGTGCCAGCGGAGGGTGGGGGGACTACAATGAGCAGTTCTTC

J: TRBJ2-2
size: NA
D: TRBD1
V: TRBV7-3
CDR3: CASSLTRDRGNTGELFF
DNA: TGTGCCAGCAGCTTAACGAGGGACAGGGGGAACACCGGGGAGCTGTTTTTT

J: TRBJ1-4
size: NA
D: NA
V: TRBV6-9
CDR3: CASSYWGGTNEKLFF
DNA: TGTGCCAGCAGTTATTGGGGGGGGACTAATGAAAAACTGTTTTTT

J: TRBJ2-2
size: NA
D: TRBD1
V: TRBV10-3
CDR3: CAISEREGQGAIGELFF
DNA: TGTGCCATCAGTGAAAGAGAGGGACAGGGGGCTATCGGGGAGCTGTTTTTT

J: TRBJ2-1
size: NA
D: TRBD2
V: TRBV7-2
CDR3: CASSLGTSGFNEQFF
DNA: TGTGCCAGCAGCTTAGGAACTAGCGGTTTCAATGAGCAGTTCTTC

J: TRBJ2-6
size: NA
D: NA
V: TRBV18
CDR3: CASSPQGSGANVLTF
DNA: TGTGCCAGCTCACCGCAGGGGTCTGGGGCCAACGTCCTGACTTTC

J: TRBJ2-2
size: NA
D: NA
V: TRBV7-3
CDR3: CASSFASPGVGELFF
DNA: TGTGCCAGCAGCTTTGCCTCCCCAGGGGTCGGGGAGCTGTTTTTT

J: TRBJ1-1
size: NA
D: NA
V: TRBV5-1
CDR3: CASSLVGGQGEAFF
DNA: TGCGCCAGCAGCTTGGTTGGTGGCCAGGGTGAAGCTTTCTTT

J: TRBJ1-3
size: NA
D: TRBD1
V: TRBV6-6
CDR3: CASSHTGVGNTIYF
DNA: TGTGCCAGCAGTCATACAGGGGTTGGAAACACCATATATTTT

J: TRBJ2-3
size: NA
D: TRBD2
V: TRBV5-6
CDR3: CASSFLTSGTDTQYF
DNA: TGTGCCAGCAGCTTTTTGACTAGCGGGACAGATACGCAGTATTTT

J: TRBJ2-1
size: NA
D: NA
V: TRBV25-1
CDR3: CASRTPGYNEQFF
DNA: TGTGCCAGCAGGACCCCAGGCTACAATGAGCAGTTCTTC

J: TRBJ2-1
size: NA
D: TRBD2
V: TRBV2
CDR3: CASSDRDSGTIYNEQFF
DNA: TGTGCCAGCAGTGACCGTGATAGCGGGACCATCTACAATGAGCAGTTCTTC